Presented here are 18 T cell receptor beta chains from one specimen sequenced in a study of T cell repertoires in cytomegalovirus infection. TCRdb passed the reads through MiXCR, listing each CDR3 protein once. Of 150,000 to 200,000 distinct CDR3 sequences listed, roughly 9.8% were seen once; the top ten hold approximately 4.2%. The sequencing input was PBMCs. Receptor source: a human donor in good health (CMV status not recorded). Some clones in this sample may be carry-over from other donors' samples.

On this clonotype: This sequence may be a read error, since a much larger clone differs from it by one base. The chain combines TRBV19 with TRBJ1-3; D call uncertain. From germline, CDR1 is LNHDA and CDR2 SQIVND (reference sequence). CDR3 length: 13 residues. CDR3 bases: TGTGCCACTTCATATTCCTCTGGAAACACCAAATATTTT. It is translated as CATSYSSGNTKYF.

In the case of this clonotype: A clone one base away is much larger, so this may be a read error. J is TRBJ1-2 and V is TRBV6-1; D gene uncertain. CDR3 length: 14 residues. The V gene's germline CDR1 is MNHNS and CDR2 SASEGT. Between the trimmed V and J ends, which lost 3 bases and 0 bases, there was a span of 8 bases. CDR3 nucleotides: TGTGCCAGCAGTGACTGGAGAGCTAACTATGGCTACACCTTC. Its protein product is CASSDWRANYGYTF.

Only a few counts were recorded for this clonotype. In nucleotides, the CDR3 is TGTGCCAGCAGCAAGGGACAGGTGAACACTGAAGCTTTCTTT. Protein product: CASSKGQVNTEAFF. This chain connects TRBV7-6 to TRBJ1-1; 8 bases are shared with TRBD1. Germline values: CDR1 SGHVS, CDR2 FNYEAQ. This CDR3 is 14 amino acids long. The V and J ends lost 5 bases and 0 bases, in that order; junction bases with no gene match: 2. Full variable domain (missing parts from reference TRBV7-6 and TRBJ1-1): GAGVSQSPRYKVTKRGQDVALRCDPISGHVSLYWYRQALGQGPEFLTYFNYEAQQDKSGLPNDRFSAERPEGSISTLTIQRTEQRDSAMYRCASSKGQVNTEAFFGQGTRLTVV.

The chain combines TRBV28 with TRBJ1-2; no clear D gene. This CDR3 spans 12 amino acids. Between the trimmed V and J ends, which lost 4 bases and 8 bases, there was a span of 11 bases. Germline V CDR1 and CDR2: MDHEN, SYDVKM. The DNA of the CDR3 is TGTGCCAGCAGTTCAGGTTTCCGAGGCTACACCTTC. As protein: CASSSGFRGYTF.

The chain uses TRBV25-1 and TRBJ2-1; 8 nucleotides agree with TRBD2. The CDR3 length is 17 residues. The germline V gene has CDR1 MGHDK and CDR2 SYGVNS. V lost 5 bases, J lost 6 bases, and 15 bases stayed unmatched. In nucleotides, the CDR3 is TGTGCCAGCAGTAATATAGCGGGACCCCCCCCGGGCAATGAGCAGTTCTTC. Its translation: CASSNIAGPPPGNEQFF. Full variable domain (missing parts from reference TRBV25-1 and TRBJ2-1): EADIYQTPRYLVIGTGKKITLECSQTMGHDKMYWYQQDPGMELHLIHYSYGVNSTEKGDLSSESTVSRIRTEHFPLTLESARPSHTSQYLCASSNIAGPPPGNEQFFGPGTRLTVL.

This clonotype was counted a few times. The chain links TRBV19 to TRBJ1-2, with 9 positions matching TRBD1. J gave up 5 bases and V 3 bases, and 4 bases lay outside the gene matches. Germline loops: CDR1 LNHDA, CDR2 SQIVND (reference sequence). The CDR3 covers 14 residues. The CDR3 is CASSIGQGSYGYTF. CDR3 bases: TGTGCCAGTAGTATTGGACAGGGGAGTTATGGCTACACCTTC.

This clonotype was detected many times. V usage is TRBV7-2 and J usage is TRBJ2-5, with D maybe TRBD2 (6 bases). Germline V CDR1 and CDR2: SGHTA, FQGNSA. Trimming took off 4 bases at V and 10 bases at J, with 16 bases between the two ends. The length of the CDR3 is 13 residues. CDR3 DNA sequence: TGTGCCAGCAGCTCCCAGGACGGGAGTCTCCAGTACTTC. Translating gives CASSSQDGSLQYF.

This clonotype was seen at least ten times. V gene TRBV10-3 combines with J gene TRBJ2-5; maybe TRBD2 (6 bases). The V gene lost 2 bases and the J gene lost 2 bases, with 9 bases spanning the gap. CDR3 length: 14 amino acids. Germline V gene lookup returns CDR1 ENHRY and CDR2 SYGVKD. In DNA form, the CDR3 reads TGTGCCATCAGTGAGAACGGGAGTCAAGAGACCCAGTACTTC. Its protein product is CAISENGSQETQYF.

This clonotype showed up just a few times. The J gene is TRBJ2-1, the V gene TRBV24-1, with D perhaps TRBD2 (6 bases). Per germline, CDR1 KGHDR and CDR2 SFDVKD. This CDR3 is 12 amino acids long. Trimming stripped 0 bases from V and 13 bases from J, with 9 bases between. CDR3 DNA: TGTGCCACCAGTGATTTGGGGACTGCACAGTTCTTC. Residues: CATSDLGTAQFF.

The table lists this clonotype with many counts. The chain couples TRBV28 to TRBJ2-3; D is unresolved. Trimming cost V 5 bases and J 4 bases, with 13 bases left between them. CDR1 is MDHEN, CDR2 SYDVKM, per germline. This CDR3 comprises 14 residues. The chain's CDR3 is CASSPRSRADTQYF. CDR3 nucleotide sequence: TGTGCCAGCAGTCCCCGTTCTCGGGCAGATACGCAGTATTTT.

There are many counts of this clonotype. J is TRBJ2-1 and V is TRBV7-3, with 8 bases that match TRBD2. Losses at the gene ends were 0 bases for V and 7 bases for J; bases not matched to a gene: 20. Germline V CDR1 and CDR2: SGHTA, FQGTGA. This CDR3 is 20 amino acids long. The CDR3 DNA reads TGTGCCAGCAGCTTAACGTCCCCGGGAGGGCCCTTCATTAATCCTAATGAGCAGTTCTTC. Translated, it gives CASSLTSPGGPFINPNEQFF.

As to this clonotype: This may arise from a read error, as a much more abundant clone is one base away. The chain couples TRBV11-3 to TRBJ2-1; D unclear. This CDR3 contains 15 residues. V shed 5 bases and J shed 8 bases, with 19 bases lying between them. Looked up from germline, CDR1 is SGHNT and CDR2 is YENEEA. The CDR3, as DNA: TGTGCCAGCAGCGAAAGGCCGTCCCAGTACGATGAGCAGTTCTTC. Translating gives CASSERPSQYDEQFF.

The sample holds many counts of this clonotype. The genes are TRBV7-2 and TRBJ2-1, with 10 bases fitting TRBD1. CDR3 length: 12 residues. Germline loops: CDR1 SGHTA, CDR2 FQGNSA. V was pared by 5 bases and J by 15 bases, with 7 bases of the junction left unmatched. CDR3 protein: CASSPGQGVGFF. The CDR3 DNA reads as TGTGCCAGCAGCCCAGGACAGGGGGTAGGGTTCTTC.

This chain uses TRBV28 with TRBJ1-6; no definite D call. The germline gives CDR1 MDHEN, CDR2 SYDVKM. V lost 3 bases to trimming and J lost 14 bases, with 8 bases between them. The CDR3 extends over 11 amino acids. The CDR3 coding sequence is TGTGCCAGCAGTTTTAAGGGTGCCCTCCACTTT. It yields the protein CASSFKGALHF. Full variable domain (remainder filled in from reference TRBV28 and TRBJ1-6): DVKVTQSSRYLVKRTGEKVFLECVQDMDHENMFWYRQDPGLGLRLIYFSYDVKMKEKGDIPEGYSVSREKKERFSLILESASTNQTSMYLCASSFKGALHFGNGTRLTVT.

This clonotype has at least ten counts. The CDR3 DNA follows: TGTGCCAGCACCGGCGGGTTTAGCACAGATACGCAGTATTTT. Protein: CASTGGFSTDTQYF. The V and J genes are TRBV28 and TRBJ2-3, with TRBD2 as a possible D gene (5 bases). CDR3 length equals 14 residues. Trimming shortened V by 7 bases and J by 0 bases, and 11 bases separated the two germline ends. The germline V gene has CDR1 MDHEN and CDR2 SYDVKM.

Ten or more counts support this clonotype. V is TRBV7-8 and J is TRBJ2-7; 9 nucleotides line up with TRBD2. Germline V lookup: CDR1 SGHVS, CDR2 FQNEAQ. V shed 3 bases, J shed 3 bases, and the junction held 9 bases outside the gene matches. This CDR3 spans 16 amino acids. The CDR3 protein is CASSFLTAGGIYEQYF. The CDR3 region has the DNA TGTGCCAGCAGCTTCCTTACAGCGGGGGGTATCTACGAGCAGTACTTC.

This chain connects TRBV6-6 to TRBJ1-3; D remains ambiguous. Trimming shortened V by 0 bases and J by 1 base, and 10 bases separated the two germline ends. The length of the CDR3 is 16 residues. CDR1 is MNHNY, CDR2 SVGAGI, per germline (reference sequence). CDR3 nucleotides: TGTGCCAGCAGTTACTCGATAGTCCGGTCTGGAAACACCATATATTTT. Amino acids: CASSYSIVRSGNTIYF.

Many counts were recorded for this clonotype. The V gene is TRBV11-2, the J gene TRBJ2-3, with D maybe TRBD1 (5 bases). This CDR3 has 17 residues. Trimming pared 0 bases from V and 4 bases from J, leaving 17 bases between. Germline CDR1 is SGHAT and CDR2 is FQNNGV. The CDR3, as DNA: TGTGCCAGCAGCTTAGAGGCAGGGATGGTCCTCGCAGATACGCAGTATTTT. Its translation is CASSLEAGMVLADTQYF.